The 4 T cell receptor beta chains reported below all come from one sample, sequenced in a study of blood T cell repertoires in COVID-19. TCRdb keeps only in-frame clones here, not all; method: immunoSEQ multiplex PCR. The data show 300,000 to 350,000 clones, over 75% seen once. Specimen: PBMCs or T cells enriched from blood (not recorded which). The receptor set was obtained from a young woman who had recovered from COVID-19.

The chain joins TRBV5-1 to TRBJ1-3, with a weak D call TRBD1 (5 bases). The length of the CDR3 is 15 residues. The V gene's germline CDR1 is SGHRS and CDR2 YFSETQ. Deletions cut 1 base from V and 2 bases from J, with 10 bases between. The CDR3 DNA reads TGCGCCAGCAGCTTGTCCGGGGGGACTGGAAACACCATATATTTT. It specifies CASSLSGGTGNTIYF.

In this sample, this clone turned up a few times. The rearrangement uses TRBV19 and TRBJ1-2, with 11 bases identical to TRBD1. This CDR3 spans 15 amino acids. Germline CDR1 reads LNHDA; CDR2 reads SQIVND (reference sequence). The ends lost 5 bases at V and 5 bases at J; junction bases unmatched: 7. CDR3 sequence (DNA): TGTGCCAGTAGTCCCAGGGGGACAGGGGGATATGGCTACACCTTC. It is translated as CASSPRGTGGYGYTF.

The rearrangement joins TRBV28 to TRBJ1-5; D is perhaps TRBD1 (5 bases). CDR1 MDHEN and CDR2 SYDVKM come from the germline V gene. The CDR3 is 16 residues long. V shed 2 bases and J shed 6 bases, with 17 bases lying between them. As DNA, the CDR3 is TGTGCCAGCAGTTTAAGGTGGCAGGGAGGAGGTCAGCCCCAGCATTTT. Protein sequence: CASSLRWQGGGQPQHF.

The chain couples TRBV10-1 to TRBJ1-1; no firm D call. The CDR3 runs to 14 residues. CDR1 WNHNN and CDR2 SYGVQD come from the germline V gene (reference sequence). Trimming removed 6 bases from V and 0 bases from J, with 11 bases in between. The CDR3 sequence is CASRSYLVNTEAFF. The CDR3 nucleotides read TGCGCCAGCAGATCCTATCTAGTGAACACTGAAGCTTTCTTT.